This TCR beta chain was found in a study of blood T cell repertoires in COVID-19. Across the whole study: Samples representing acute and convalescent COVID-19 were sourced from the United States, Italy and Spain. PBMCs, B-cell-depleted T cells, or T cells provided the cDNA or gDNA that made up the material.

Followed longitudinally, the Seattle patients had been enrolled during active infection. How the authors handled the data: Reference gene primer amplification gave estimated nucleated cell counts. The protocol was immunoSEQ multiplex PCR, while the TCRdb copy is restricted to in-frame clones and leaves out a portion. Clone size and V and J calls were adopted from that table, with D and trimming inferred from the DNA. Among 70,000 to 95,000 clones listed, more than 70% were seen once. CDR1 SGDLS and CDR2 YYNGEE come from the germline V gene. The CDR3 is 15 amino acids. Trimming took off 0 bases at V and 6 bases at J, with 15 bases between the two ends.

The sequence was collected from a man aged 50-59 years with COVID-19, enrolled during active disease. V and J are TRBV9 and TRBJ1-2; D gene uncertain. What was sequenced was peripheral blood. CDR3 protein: CASSVGDTAWNGYTF. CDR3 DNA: TGTGCCAGCAGCGTAGGAGACACAGCCTGGAATGGCTACACCTTC.